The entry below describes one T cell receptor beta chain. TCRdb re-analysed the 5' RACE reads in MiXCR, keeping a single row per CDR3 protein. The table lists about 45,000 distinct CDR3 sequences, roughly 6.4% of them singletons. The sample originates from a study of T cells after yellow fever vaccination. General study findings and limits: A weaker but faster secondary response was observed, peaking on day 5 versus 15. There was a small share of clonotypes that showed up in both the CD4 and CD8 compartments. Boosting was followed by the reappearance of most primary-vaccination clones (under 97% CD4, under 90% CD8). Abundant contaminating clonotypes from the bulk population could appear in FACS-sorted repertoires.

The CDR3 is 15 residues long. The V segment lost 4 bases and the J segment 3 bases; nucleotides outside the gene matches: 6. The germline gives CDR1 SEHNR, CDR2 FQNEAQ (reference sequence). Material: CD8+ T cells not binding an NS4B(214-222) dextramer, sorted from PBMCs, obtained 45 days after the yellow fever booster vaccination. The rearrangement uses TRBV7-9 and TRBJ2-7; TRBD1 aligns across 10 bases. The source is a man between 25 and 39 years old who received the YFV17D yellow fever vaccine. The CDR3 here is CASSSGQGVFYEQYF. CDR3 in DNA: TGTGCCAGCAGCTCAGGACAGGGGGTTTTCTACGAGCAGTACTTC.